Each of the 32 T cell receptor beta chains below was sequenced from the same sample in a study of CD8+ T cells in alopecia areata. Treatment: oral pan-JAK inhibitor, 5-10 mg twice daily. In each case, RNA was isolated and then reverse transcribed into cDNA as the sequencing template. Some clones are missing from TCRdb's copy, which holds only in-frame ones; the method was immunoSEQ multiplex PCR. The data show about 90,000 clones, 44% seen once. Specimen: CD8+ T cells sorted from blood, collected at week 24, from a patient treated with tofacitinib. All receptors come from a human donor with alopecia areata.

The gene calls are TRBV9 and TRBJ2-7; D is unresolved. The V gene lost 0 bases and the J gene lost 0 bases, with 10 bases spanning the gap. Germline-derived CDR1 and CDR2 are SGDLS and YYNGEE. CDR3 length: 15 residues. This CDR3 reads CASSVEETFSYEQYF. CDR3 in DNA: TGTGCCAGCAGCGTAGAGGAGACCTTCTCCTACGAGCAGTACTTC.

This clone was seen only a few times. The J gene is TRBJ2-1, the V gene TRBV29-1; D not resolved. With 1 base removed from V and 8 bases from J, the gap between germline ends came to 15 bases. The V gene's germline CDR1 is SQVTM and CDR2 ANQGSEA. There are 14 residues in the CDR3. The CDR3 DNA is TGCAGCGTTGAAGGCGCCTCCGACATGTATGAGCAGTTCTTC. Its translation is CSVEGASDMYEQFF.

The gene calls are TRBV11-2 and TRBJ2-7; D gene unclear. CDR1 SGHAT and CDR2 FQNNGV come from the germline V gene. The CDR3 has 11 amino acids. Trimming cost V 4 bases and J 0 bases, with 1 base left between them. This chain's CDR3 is CASSYSYEQYF. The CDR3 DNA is TGTGCCAGCAGCTACTCCTACGAGCAGTACTTC.

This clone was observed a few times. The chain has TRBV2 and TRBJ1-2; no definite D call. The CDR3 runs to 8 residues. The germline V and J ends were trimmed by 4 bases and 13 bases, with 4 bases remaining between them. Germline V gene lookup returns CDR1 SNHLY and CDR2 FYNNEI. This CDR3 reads CASSVITF. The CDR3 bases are TGTGCCAGCAGTGTTATCACCTTC.

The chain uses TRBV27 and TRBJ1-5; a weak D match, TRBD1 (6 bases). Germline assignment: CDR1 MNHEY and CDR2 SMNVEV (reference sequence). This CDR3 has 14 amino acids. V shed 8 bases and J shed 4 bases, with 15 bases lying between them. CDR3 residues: CASRPGQSNQPQHF. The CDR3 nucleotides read TGTGCCAGCCGCCCGGGACAAAGTAATCAGCCCCAGCATTTT.

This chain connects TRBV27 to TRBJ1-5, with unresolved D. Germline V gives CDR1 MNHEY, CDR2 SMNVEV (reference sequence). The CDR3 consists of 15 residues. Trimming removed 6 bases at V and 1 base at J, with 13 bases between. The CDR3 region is CASSSESRSNQPQHF. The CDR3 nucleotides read TGTGCCAGCAGCTCGGAATCTAGGAGCAATCAGCCCCAGCATTTT.

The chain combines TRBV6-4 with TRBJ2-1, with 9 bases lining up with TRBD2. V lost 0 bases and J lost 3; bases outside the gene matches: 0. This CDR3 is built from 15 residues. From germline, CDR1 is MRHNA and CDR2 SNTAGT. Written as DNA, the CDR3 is TGTGCCAGCAGTGACTCACTAGCGGGCTACAATGAGCAGTTCTTC. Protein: CASSDSLAGYNEQFF.

The CDR3 nucleotides are TGCAGCGTAACTGGAACCTCTGGGGAGCAGTACTTC. This sequence encodes CSVTGTSGEQYF. This chain joins TRBV29-1 and TRBJ2-7; D remains unclear. Germline CDR1 is SQVTM and CDR2 is ANQGSEA. The CDR3 extends over 12 amino acids. Trimming pared 6 bases from V and 7 bases from J, leaving 16 bases between.

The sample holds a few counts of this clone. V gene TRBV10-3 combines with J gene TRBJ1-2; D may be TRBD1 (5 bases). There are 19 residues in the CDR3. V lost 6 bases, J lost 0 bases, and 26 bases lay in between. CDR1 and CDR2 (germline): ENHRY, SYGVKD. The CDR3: CAISNSNRDPGGANYGYTF. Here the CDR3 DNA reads TGTGCCATCAGCAATTCTAACCGGGACCCCGGAGGAGCTAACTATGGCTACACCTTC.

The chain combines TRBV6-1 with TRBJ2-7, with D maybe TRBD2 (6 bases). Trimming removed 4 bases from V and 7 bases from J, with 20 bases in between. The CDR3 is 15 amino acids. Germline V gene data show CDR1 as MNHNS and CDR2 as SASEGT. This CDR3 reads CASSGEAVSRREQYF. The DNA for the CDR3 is TGTGCCAGCAGTGGGGAGGCGGTTTCGCGGAGAGAGCAGTACTTC.

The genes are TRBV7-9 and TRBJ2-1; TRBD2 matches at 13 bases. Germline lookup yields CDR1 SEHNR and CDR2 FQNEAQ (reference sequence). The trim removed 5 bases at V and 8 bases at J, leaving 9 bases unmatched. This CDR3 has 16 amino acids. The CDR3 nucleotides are TGTGCCAGCAGCCAACGGACTAGCGGGAGAGCAGATGAGCAGTTCTTC. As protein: CASSQRTSGRADEQFF.

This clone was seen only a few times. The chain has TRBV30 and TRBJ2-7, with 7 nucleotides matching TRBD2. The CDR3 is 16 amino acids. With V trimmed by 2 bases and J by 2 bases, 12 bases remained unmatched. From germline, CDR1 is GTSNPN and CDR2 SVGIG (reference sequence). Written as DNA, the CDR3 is TGTGCCTGGAGTAATAGTCCGGGCGGGGGAACCTACGAGCAGTACTTC. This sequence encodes CAWSNSPGGGTYEQYF.

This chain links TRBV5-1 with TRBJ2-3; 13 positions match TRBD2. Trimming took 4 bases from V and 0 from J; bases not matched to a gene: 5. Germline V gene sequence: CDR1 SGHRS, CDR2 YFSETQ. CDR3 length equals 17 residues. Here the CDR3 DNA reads TGCGCCAGCAGCGTGGGACTAGCGGGAACTAGCACAGATACGCAGTATTTT. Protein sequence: CASSVGLAGTSTDTQYF.

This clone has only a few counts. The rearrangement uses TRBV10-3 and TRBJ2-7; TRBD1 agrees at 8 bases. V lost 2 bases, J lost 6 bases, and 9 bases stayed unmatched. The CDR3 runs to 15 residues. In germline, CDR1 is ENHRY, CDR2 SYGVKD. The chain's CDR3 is CAISEEDRVLAEQYF. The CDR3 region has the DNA TGTGCCATCAGTGAGGAGGACAGGGTGCTCGCCGAGCAGTACTTC.

The CDR3 DNA is TGCAGCGTTGTTAAGGAGTCCTATGGCTACACCTTC. It translates to CSVVKESYGYTF. The chain joins TRBV29-1 to TRBJ1-2; D ambiguous. CDR3 length equals 12 residues. The V gene's germline CDR1 is SQVTM and CDR2 ANQGSEA. The ends were cut back, 4 bases at V and 4 bases at J, with 10 bases in the middle.

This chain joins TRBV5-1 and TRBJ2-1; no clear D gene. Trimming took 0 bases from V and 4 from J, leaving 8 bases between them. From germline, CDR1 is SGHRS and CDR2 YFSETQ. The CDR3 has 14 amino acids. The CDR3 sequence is CASSLGSGYNEQFF. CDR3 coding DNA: TGCGCCAGCAGCTTGGGGTCCGGGTACAATGAGCAGTTCTTC.

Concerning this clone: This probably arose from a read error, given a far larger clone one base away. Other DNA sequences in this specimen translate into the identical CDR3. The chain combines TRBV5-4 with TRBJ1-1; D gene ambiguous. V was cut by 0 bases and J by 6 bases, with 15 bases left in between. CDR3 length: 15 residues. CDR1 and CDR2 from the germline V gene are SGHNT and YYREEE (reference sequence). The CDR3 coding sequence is TGTGCCAGCAGCTTGGTCCCGGGGAGGAATTCTGAAGCTTTCTTT. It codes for CASSLVPGRNSEAFF.

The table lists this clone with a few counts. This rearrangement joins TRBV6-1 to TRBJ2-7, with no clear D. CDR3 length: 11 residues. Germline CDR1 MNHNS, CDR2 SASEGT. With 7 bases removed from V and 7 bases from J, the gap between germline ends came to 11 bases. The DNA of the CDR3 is TGTGCCAGCACCCCGGATGGGGAGCAGTACTTC. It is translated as CASTPDGEQYF.

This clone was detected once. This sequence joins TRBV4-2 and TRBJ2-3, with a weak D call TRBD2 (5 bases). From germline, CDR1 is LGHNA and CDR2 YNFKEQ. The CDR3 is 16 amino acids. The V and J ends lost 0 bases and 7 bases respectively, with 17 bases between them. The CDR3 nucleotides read TGTGCCAGCAGCCAAGATTTCAGCGGAGCCGCGTATACGCAGTATTTT. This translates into CASSQDFSGAAYTQYF.

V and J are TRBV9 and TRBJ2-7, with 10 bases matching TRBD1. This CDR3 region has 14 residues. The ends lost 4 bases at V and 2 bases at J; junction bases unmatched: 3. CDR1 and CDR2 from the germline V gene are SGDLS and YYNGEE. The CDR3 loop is CASSSGQGAYEQYF. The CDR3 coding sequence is TGTGCCAGCAGCAGTGGACAGGGGGCCTACGAGCAGTACTTC. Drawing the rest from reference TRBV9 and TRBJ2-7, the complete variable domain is DSGVTQTPKHLITATGQRVTLRCSPRSGDLSVYWYQQSLDQGLQFLIQYYNGEERAKGNILERFSAQQFPDLHSELNLSSLELGDSALYFCASSSGQGAYEQYFGPGTRLTVT.

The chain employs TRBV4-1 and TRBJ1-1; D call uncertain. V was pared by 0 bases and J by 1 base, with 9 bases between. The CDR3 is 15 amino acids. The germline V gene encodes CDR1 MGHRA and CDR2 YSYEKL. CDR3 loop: CASSQDPATNTEAFF. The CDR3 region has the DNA TGCGCCAGCAGCCAAGATCCAGCGACGAACACTGAAGCTTTCTTT.

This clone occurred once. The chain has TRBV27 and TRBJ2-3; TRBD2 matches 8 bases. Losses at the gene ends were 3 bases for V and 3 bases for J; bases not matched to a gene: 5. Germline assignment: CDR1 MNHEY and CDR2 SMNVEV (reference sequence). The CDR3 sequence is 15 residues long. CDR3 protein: CASSFPGLGTDTQYF. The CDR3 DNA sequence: TGTGCCAGCAGTTTTCCGGGACTAGGGACAGATACGCAGTATTTT.

The CDR3 DNA sequence: TGTGCCAGCAGCGCCGGGGGTTATCAAGGGGAGCTGTTTTTT. Encoded protein: CASSAGGYQGELFF. The rearrangement uses TRBV5-6 and TRBJ2-2; TRBD2 is a possible D gene (6 bases). Trimming took 4 bases from V and 8 from J, leaving 15 bases between them. Germline-derived CDR1 and CDR2 are SGHDT and YYEEEE. The CDR3 consists of 14 residues.

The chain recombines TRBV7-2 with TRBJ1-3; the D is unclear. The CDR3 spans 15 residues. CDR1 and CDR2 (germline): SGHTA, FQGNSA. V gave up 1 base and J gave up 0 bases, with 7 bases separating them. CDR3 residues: CASSLEALSGNTIYF. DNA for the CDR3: TGTGCCAGCAGCTTAGAGGCACTCTCTGGAAACACCATATATTTT.

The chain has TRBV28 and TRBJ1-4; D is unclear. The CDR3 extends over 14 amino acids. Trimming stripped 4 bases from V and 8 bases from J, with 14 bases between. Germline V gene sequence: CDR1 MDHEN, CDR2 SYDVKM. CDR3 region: CASSSLEGLEKLFF. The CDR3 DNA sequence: TGTGCCAGCAGTTCCCTCGAGGGCCTGGAAAAACTGTTTTTT.

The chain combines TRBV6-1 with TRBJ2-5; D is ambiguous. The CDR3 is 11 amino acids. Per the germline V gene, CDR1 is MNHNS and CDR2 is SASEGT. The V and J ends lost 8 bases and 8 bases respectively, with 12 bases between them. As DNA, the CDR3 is TGTGCCAGCCGGACGGGCCGCACCCAGTACTTC. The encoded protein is CASRTGRTQYF.

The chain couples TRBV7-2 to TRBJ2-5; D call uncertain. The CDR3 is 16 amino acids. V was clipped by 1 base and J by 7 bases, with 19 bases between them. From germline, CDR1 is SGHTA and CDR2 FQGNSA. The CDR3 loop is CASSLVKDPTSWTQYF. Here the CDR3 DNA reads TGTGCCAGCAGCTTAGTAAAGGACCCAACTTCTTGGACCCAGTACTTC.

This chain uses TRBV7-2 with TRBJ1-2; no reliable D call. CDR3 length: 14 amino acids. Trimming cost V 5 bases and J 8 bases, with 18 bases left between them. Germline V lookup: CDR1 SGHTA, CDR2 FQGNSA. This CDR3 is CASSPSQTSGGYTF. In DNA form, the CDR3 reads TGTGCCAGCAGCCCCTCACAGACCTCGGGGGGCTACACCTTC. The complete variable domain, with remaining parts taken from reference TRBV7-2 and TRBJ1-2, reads GAGVSQSPSNKVTEKGKDVELRCDPISGHTALYWYRQSLGQGLEFLIYFQGNSAPDKSGLPSDRFSAERTGGSVSTLTIQRTQQEDSAVYLCASSPSQTSGGYTFGSGTRLTVV.

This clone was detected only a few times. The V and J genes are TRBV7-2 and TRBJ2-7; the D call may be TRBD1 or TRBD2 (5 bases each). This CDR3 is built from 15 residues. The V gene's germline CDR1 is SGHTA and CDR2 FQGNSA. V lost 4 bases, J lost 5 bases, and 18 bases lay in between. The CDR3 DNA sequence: TGTGCCAGCAGCTCTAACACGGGGCTCCAAAACGAGCAGTACTTC. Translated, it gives CASSSNTGLQNEQYF.

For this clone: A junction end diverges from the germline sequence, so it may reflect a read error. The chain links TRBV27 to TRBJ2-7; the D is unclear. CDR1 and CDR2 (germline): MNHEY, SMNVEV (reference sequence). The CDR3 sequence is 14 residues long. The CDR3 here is CASSLSPRSHEQYF. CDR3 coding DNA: TGTGCCAGCAGTTTATCCCCGCGCTCCCACGAGCAGTACTTC.

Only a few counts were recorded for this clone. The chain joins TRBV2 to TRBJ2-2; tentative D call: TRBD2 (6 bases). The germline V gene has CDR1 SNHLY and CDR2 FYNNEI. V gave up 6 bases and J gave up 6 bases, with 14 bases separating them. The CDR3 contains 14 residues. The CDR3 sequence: CASRGGTAAGELFF. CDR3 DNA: TGTGCCAGCAGGGGAGGAACGGCGGCCGGGGAGCTGTTTTTT.

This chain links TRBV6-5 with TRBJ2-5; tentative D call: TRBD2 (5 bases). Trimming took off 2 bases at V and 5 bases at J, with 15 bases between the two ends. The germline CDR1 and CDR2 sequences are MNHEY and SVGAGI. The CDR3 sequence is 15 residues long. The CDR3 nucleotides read TGTGCCAGCAGTTACGCGTTGACTACGGGCGAGACCCAGTACTTC. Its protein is CASSYALTTGETQYF.